The T cell receptor beta chain under discussion was sequenced for a study of monozygotic twins with inflammatory bowel disease. In regard to this clonotype: Its antigen is not known.

Study findings and constraints: With inverse Simpson as the measure, TCRbeta diversity was lower in IBD patients than in healthy co-twins. Any single strong signal or clonotype tied to IBD lacked support.

TCRdb processed the 5' RACE reads again and assigns one entry to each CDR3 protein, with no DNA. This sample's table reports 190,000 or so distinct CDR3 sequences. Blood samples measuring roughly 2.3 ml were taken per donor. Total RNA was isolated from whole blood without T cell sorting. Germline CDR1 is MNHNS and CDR2 is SASEGT. The CDR3 is made up of 15 amino acids. What was sequenced was blood. The chain carries TRBV6-1 and TRBJ2-6; TCRdb's D gene call, TRBD1, goes unchecked for lack of DNA. The sequence derives from a human donor with ulcerative colitis or Crohn's disease, or a healthy co-twin of an affected twin (not recorded which). The CDR3 loop is CASSEGGAGANVPTF.